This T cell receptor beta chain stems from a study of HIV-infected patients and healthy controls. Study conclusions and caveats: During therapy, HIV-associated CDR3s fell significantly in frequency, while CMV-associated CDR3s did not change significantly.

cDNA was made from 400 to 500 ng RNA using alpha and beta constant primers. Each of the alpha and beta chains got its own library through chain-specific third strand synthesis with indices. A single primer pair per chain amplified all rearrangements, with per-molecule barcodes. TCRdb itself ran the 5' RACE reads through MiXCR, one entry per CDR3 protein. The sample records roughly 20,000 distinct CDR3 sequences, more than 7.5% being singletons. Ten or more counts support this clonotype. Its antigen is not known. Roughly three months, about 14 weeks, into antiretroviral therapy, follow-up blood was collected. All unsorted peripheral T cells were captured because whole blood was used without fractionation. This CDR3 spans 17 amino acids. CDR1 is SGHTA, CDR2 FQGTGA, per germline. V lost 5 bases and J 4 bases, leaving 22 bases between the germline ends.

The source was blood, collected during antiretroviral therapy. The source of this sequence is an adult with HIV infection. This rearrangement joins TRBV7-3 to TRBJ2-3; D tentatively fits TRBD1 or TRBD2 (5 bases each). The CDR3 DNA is TGTGCCAGCAGCCCAAAGGGTCAGTGGGACCCCCCAGATACGCAGTATTTT. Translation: CASSPKGQWDPPDTQYF.